The 24 T cell receptor beta chains reported below all come from one sample, sequenced in a study of cytomegalovirus exposure and HLA in healthy donors. The PCR made use of 60 Vbeta and 13 Jbeta primers. The assay was immunoSEQ multiplex PCR, and TCRdb's table has in-frame clones only and misses some. The top ten hold around 8% of the sample, which has 150,000 or so clones, roughly 77% seen once. Sequenced material: PBMCs. These receptors were collected from a woman between 40 and 50 years old in good health and CMV-seropositive.

The chain joins TRBV6-6 to TRBJ2-7, with 7 bases that match TRBD1. Germline V CDR1 and CDR2: MNHNY, SVGAGI (reference sequence). The trim removed 5 bases at V and 7 bases at J, leaving 2 bases unmatched. The CDR3 length is 11 residues. CDR3: CASSHRGEQYF. In DNA form, the CDR3 reads TGTGCCAGCAGTCACAGGGGAGAGCAGTACTTC.

The chain carries TRBV7-8 and TRBJ2-5, with TRBD2 matching over 10 bases. The end of the DNA fits TRBJ2-7 better, so the J call may be wrong. Looked up from germline, CDR1 is SGHVS and CDR2 is FQNEAQ. The length of the CDR3 is 16 residues. Here the CDR3 DNA reads TGTGCCAGCAGCTTAACCCGAGCTAGCGGGAGTTACGAGCAGTACTTC. Translation: CASSLTRASGSYEQYF.

This chain links TRBV18 with TRBJ2-7; D is possibly TRBD2 (6 bases). Germline loops: CDR1 KGHSH, CDR2 LQKENI. Trimming took 5 bases from V and 2 from J, leaving 16 bases between them. There are 15 residues in the CDR3. CDR3 in DNA: TGTGCCAGCTCAACGGGACTCTCTACTACCTACGAGCAGTACTTC. Residues: CASSTGLSTTYEQYF.

This clone was counted a few times. The chain joins TRBV4-2 to TRBJ1-1; the D gene is possibly TRBD1 (6 bases). Trimming took 0 bases from V and 5 from J, leaving 10 bases between them. There are 14 residues in the CDR3. Germline V gene lookup returns CDR1 LGHNA and CDR2 YNFKEQ. The CDR3 region has the DNA TGTGCCAGCAGCCAAGATGCAGGGGTTACTGAAGCTTTCTTT. This translates into CASSQDAGVTEAFF.

The chain carries TRBV28 and TRBJ2-5; 8 bases agree with TRBD2. After removal of 5 bases from V and 0 bases from J, the junction contained 11 bases not matched to a gene. Germline-derived CDR1 and CDR2 are MDHEN and SYDVKM. The CDR3 covers 17 residues. The CDR3 region has the DNA TGTGCCAGCAGTCCCCTCCAACTAGCGGCGTACCAAGAGACCCAGTACTTC. Its protein product is CASSPLQLAAYQETQYF.

V usage is TRBV11-1 and J usage is TRBJ2-6, with TRBD1 matching 9 bases. Germline V gene sequence: CDR1 SGHAT, CDR2 FQDESV (reference sequence). The CDR3 length is 16 residues. Trimming cost V 4 bases and J 4 bases; bases outside gene matches: 5. CDR3 DNA: TGTGCCAGCAGCTCAGGGGACAGGGCCGGGGCCAACGTCCTGACTTTC. Its protein product is CASSSGDRAGANVLTF.

As DNA, the CDR3 is TGTGCCAGTAGTCAGGGGGCAAGGTACCAAGAGACCCAGTACTTC. It specifies CASSQGARYQETQYF. The rearrangement uses TRBV19 and TRBJ2-5; 8 nucleotides agree with TRBD1. The V and J ends lost 5 bases and 0 bases, in that order; junction bases with no gene match: 5. Germline CDR1 and CDR2: LNHDA and SQIVND (reference sequence). CDR3 length equals 15 residues. Full variable domain (outside the CDR3, taken from reference TRBV19 and TRBJ2-5): DGGITQSPKYLFRKEGQNVTLSCEQNLNHDAMYWYRQDPGQGLRLIYYSQIVNDFQKGDIAEGYSVSREKKESFPLTVTSAQKNPTAFYLCASSQGARYQETQYFGPGTRLLVL.

The CDR3 DNA is TGTGCCAGTAGTATTAGCGGGAGGGTGAACACCGGGGAGCTGTTTTTT. Amino acids: CASSISGRVNTGELFF. V gene TRBV19 combines with J gene TRBJ2-2, with 11 positions matching TRBD2. V gave up 3 bases and J gave up 1 base; unmatched junction bases: 1. Germline CDR1 and CDR2: LNHDA and SQIVND (reference sequence). CDR3 length: 16 amino acids.

The chain joins TRBV5-8 to TRBJ2-3, with 8 bases fitting TRBD1. Germline V lookup: CDR1 SGHTS, CDR2 YDEGEE. The length of the CDR3 is 15 residues. V shed 4 bases and J 2 bases; nucleotides not matched to a gene: 6. The CDR3: CASSLRGQDTDTQYF. CDR3 bases: TGTGCCAGCAGCCTCAGGGGGCAGGACACAGATACGCAGTATTTT.

The chain joins TRBV2 to TRBJ1-1; 7 nucleotides match TRBD1. The length of the CDR3 is 13 residues. The germline V gene has CDR1 SNHLY and CDR2 FYNNEI. The V and J ends lost 6 bases and 4 bases, in that order; junction bases with no gene match: 5. The CDR3 region has the DNA TGTGCCAGCAGCCGACAGGGCCGCACTGAAGCTTTCTTT. Translating gives CASSRQGRTEAFF.

The V gene is TRBV2, the J gene TRBJ1-1; D may be TRBD1 (6 bases). CDR1 is SNHLY and CDR2 is FYNNEI in the germline V gene. V was trimmed by 3 bases and J by 8 bases, leaving 16 bases between them. This CDR3 has 14 residues. The CDR3 DNA follows: TGTGCCAGCAGTGAGTTTTTACGGGGGGCGGAAGCTTTCTTT. Encoded protein: CASSEFLRGAEAFF.

This sequence joins TRBV27 and TRBJ2-1; D perhaps matches TRBD1 (7 bases). This CDR3 is built from 16 residues. Germline V gives CDR1 MNHEY, CDR2 SMNVEV (reference sequence). Trimming took off 0 bases at V and 5 bases at J, with 14 bases between the two ends. The CDR3 nucleotides are TGTGCCAGCAGTTTATCGGCGGGACAGCAACACAATGAGCAGTTCTTC. Encoded protein: CASSLSAGQQHNEQFF.

The chain is built from TRBV7-2 and TRBJ2-1, with D possibly TRBD2 on 7 matching bases. Germline lookup yields CDR1 SGHTA and CDR2 FQGNSA. This CDR3 is 16 amino acids long. Deletions cut 5 bases from V and 7 bases from J, with 21 bases between. The CDR3 bases are TGTGCCAGCAGCCCCCAGCCCCGGGGGGCAGGGAATGAGCAGTTCTTC. Protein: CASSPQPRGAGNEQFF.

This chain joins TRBV28 and TRBJ1-2; weak D call: TRBD1 (5 bases). CDR1 MDHEN and CDR2 SYDVKM come from the germline V gene. The CDR3 length is 16 residues. V was clipped by 3 bases and J by 2 bases, with 16 bases between them. The CDR3 DNA sequence: TGTGCCAGCAGTTTTATGCGCGGGGACCCCAACTATGGCTACACCTTC. Translating gives CASSFMRGDPNYGYTF.

This clone was seen once. The chain recombines TRBV27 with TRBJ2-1; TRBD2 agrees at 10 bases. V was clipped by 2 bases and J by 6 bases; unmatched bases: 7. CDR3 length equals 16 residues. CDR1 and CDR2 (germline): MNHEY, SMNVEV (reference sequence). In nucleotides, the CDR3 is TGTGCCAGCAGTTTAAGGGGGCTAGCGGGAGTCAATGAGCAGTTCTTC. Amino acids: CASSLRGLAGVNEQFF.

The chain recombines TRBV6-4 with TRBJ1-5; D may be TRBD1 (6 bases). V dropped 6 bases and J dropped 6 bases, with 21 bases sitting between them. This CDR3 contains 16 residues. CDR1 is MRHNA and CDR2 is SNTAGT in the germline V gene. CDR3: CASSPLLGTTGQPQHF. Written as DNA, the CDR3 is TGTGCCAGCAGCCCTCTACTAGGGACAACGGGTCAGCCCCAGCATTTT.

The rearrangement joins TRBV30 to TRBJ1-4; 9 nucleotides agree with TRBD1. Germline V CDR1 and CDR2: GTSNPN, SVGIG (reference sequence). Losses at the gene ends were 0 bases for V and 8 bases for J; bases not matched to a gene: 7. The CDR3 has 15 residues. Here the CDR3 reads CAWSVLGTGREKLFF. As DNA, the CDR3 is TGTGCCTGGAGTGTACTAGGGACAGGGCGCGAAAAACTGTTTTTT.

The CDR3 protein is CASSKTVTYEQYF. The CDR3 DNA is TGTGCCAGCAGTAAGACTGTTACCTACGAGCAGTACTTC. The chain uses TRBV6-1 and TRBJ2-7; the D is unclear. Germline V CDR1 and CDR2: MNHNS, SASEGT. V lost 5 bases to trimming and J lost 2 bases, with 10 bases between them. This CDR3 has 13 amino acids.

Details on this clone: One junction end does not reproduce the germline sequence, and a read error may be involved. The gene calls are TRBV18 and TRBJ1-5, with TRBD1 matching 7 bases. CDR1 is KGHSH and CDR2 is LQKENI in the germline V gene. This CDR3 is built from 16 residues. CDR3 coding DNA: TGTACCAGCTCACGAGGGACAGCCCGGAACAATCAGCCCCAGCATTTT. Translating gives CTSSRGTARNNQPQHF.

This clone was picked up a small number of times. V is TRBV18 and J is TRBJ1-1; 7 nucleotides line up with TRBD1. Germline V gene sequence: CDR1 KGHSH, CDR2 LQKENI. V shed 4 bases, J shed 2 bases, and the junction held 1 base outside the gene matches. This CDR3 has 13 residues. The CDR3 sequence is CASSRDSNTEAFF. The DNA for the CDR3 is TGTGCCAGCTCACGGGACAGCAACACTGAAGCTTTCTTT.

This chain connects TRBV28 to TRBJ2-4, with 7 nucleotides matching TRBD1. Unmatched junction bases numbered 9, after V lost 6 bases and J lost 1 base. Germline V gives CDR1 MDHEN, CDR2 SYDVKM. The CDR3 contains 16 residues. The CDR3 loop reads CASSPPGTVAKNIQYF. The CDR3 DNA reads TGTGCCAGCAGCCCTCCCGGGACAGTCGCCAAAAACATTCAGTACTTC.

The rearrangement joins TRBV30 to TRBJ2-7; 8 nucleotides align to TRBD2. The V gene end was trimmed by 3 bases and the J gene end by 7 bases; junction bases not matched to a gene: 2. The length of the CDR3 is 11 residues. CDR1 and CDR2 from the germline V gene are GTSNPN and SVGIG (reference sequence). The CDR3, as DNA: TGTGCCTGGAGACGGGGGGGAGAGCAGTACTTC. This gives the protein CAWRRGGEQYF.

This chain links TRBV7-9 with TRBJ2-1, with D perhaps TRBD2 (6 bases). The length of the CDR3 is 14 residues. Germline V gene sequence: CDR1 SEHNR, CDR2 FQNEAQ (reference sequence). The V and J ends lost 1 base and 9 bases respectively, with 13 bases between them. The CDR3 sequence is CASSLGGGRAEQFF. CDR3 bases: TGTGCCAGCAGCTTAGGCGGAGGGCGGGCTGAGCAGTTCTTC.

This chain links TRBV7-9 with TRBJ2-3, with D perhaps TRBD2 (5 bases). Between the trimmed V and J ends, which lost 1 base and 0 bases, there was a span of 8 bases. Germline-derived CDR1 and CDR2 are SEHNR and FQNEAQ (reference sequence). CDR3 length: 15 amino acids. The CDR3, as DNA: TGTGCCAGCAGCTTAGGTGTAGCGAGCACAGATACGCAGTATTTT. It codes for CASSLGVASTDTQYF.